Listed below are T cell receptor beta chains from one sample, sequenced in a study of fetal regulatory T cell absence and autoimmunity. The data were produced by immunoSEQ multiplex PCR, yet TCRdb's version contains in-frame clones alone and is incomplete. In the table there are about 95,000 clones, more than 70% of which are singletons. What was sequenced was pancreas tissue. Receptors were obtained from a male donor with IPEX syndrome. Both conserved end residues are part of each CDR3.

cdr3_aa j_call v_call
CASSLAPDTYSNQPQHF TRBJ1-5 TRBV5-5
CASGPSGRFADTQYF TRBJ2-3 TRBV5-1
CASSDFDGTDNEKLFF TRBJ1-4 TRBV7-9
CAWSVRLAGGYTGELFF TRBJ2-2 TRBV30
CASSYSVRDGNEQFF TRBJ2-1 TRBV6-5
CASSTSAGLYAKNIQYF TRBJ2-4 TRBV7-9
CASTEWPEPMRETQYF TRBJ2-5 TRBV2
CASSLSTDTQYF TRBJ2-3 TRBV5-4
CASSQDEEGSPHYEQYF TRBJ2-7 TRBV4-1
CASSGLRHLPSLYTQYF TRBJ2-3 TRBV9
CASSSRLAGEQDEQYF TRBJ2-7 TRBV7-9
CASSSSVLGGYYEQYF TRBJ2-7 TRBV7-2
CASSLARGNEQYF TRBJ2-7 TRBV7-2
CASSYGLSSYEQYF TRBJ2-7 TRBV6-5
CASSQGSPSDTQYF TRBJ2-3 TRBV4-1